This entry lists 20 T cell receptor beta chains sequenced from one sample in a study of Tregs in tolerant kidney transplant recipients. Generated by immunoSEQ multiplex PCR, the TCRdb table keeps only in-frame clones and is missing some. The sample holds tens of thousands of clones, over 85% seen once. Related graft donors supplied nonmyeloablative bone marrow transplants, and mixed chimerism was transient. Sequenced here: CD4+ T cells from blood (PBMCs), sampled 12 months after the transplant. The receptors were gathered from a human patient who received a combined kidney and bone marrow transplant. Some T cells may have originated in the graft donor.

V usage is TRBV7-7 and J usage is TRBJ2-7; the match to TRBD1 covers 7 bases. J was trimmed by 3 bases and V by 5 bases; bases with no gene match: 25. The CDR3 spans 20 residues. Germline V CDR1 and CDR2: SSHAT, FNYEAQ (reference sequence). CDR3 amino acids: CASSLYSGPHGQVSSYEQYF. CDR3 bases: TGTGCCAGCAGCCTATACTCGGGGCCCCATGGACAGGTCTCGAGCTACGAGCAGTACTTC.

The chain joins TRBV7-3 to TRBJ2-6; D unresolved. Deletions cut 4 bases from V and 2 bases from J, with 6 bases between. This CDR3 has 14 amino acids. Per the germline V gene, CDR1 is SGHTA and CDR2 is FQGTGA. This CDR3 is CASSSTAGANVLTF. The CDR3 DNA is TGTGCCAGCAGCTCTACGGCTGGGGCCAACGTCCTGACTTTC.

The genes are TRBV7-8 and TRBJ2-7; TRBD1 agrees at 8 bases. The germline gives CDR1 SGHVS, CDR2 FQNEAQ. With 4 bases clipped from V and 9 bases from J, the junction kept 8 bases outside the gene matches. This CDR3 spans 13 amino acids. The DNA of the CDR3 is TGTGCCAGCAGCTCCGGACAGGGAAGACCGCAGTACTTC. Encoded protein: CASSSGQGRPQYF.

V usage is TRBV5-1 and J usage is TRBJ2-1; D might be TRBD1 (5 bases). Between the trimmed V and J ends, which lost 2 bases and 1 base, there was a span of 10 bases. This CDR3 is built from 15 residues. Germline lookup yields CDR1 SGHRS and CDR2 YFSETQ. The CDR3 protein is CASSFLQGSYNEQFF. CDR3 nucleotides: TGCGCCAGCAGCTTTCTTCAGGGTTCCTACAATGAGCAGTTCTTC.

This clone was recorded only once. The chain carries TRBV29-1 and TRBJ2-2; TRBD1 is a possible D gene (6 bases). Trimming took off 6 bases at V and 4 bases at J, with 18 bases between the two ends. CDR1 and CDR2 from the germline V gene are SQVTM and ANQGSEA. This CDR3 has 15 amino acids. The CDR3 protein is CSVYPAGQSTGELFF. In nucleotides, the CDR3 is TGCAGCGTCTACCCGGCAGGACAGTCCACCGGGGAGCTGTTTTTT.

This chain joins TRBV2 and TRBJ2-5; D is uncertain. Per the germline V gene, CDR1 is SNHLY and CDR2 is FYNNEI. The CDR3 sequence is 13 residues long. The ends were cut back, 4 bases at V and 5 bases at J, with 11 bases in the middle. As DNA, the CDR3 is TGTGCCAGCAGTGGGGTGGCGGCGGAGACCCAGTACTTC. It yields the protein CASSGVAAETQYF.

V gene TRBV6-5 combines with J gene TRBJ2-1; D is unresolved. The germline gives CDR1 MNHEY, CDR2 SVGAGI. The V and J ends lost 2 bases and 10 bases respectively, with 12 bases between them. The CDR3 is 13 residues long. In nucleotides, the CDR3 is TGTGCCAGCAGTTACGACCTTCCCGGGGAGCAGTTCTTC. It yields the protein CASSYDLPGEQFF.

CDR3 loop: CASSPQGANTEAFF. DNA for the CDR3: TGTGCCAGCAGCCCACAGGGGGCGAACACTGAAGCTTTCTTT. The chain carries TRBV7-3 and TRBJ1-1; TRBD1 matches at 9 bases. The CDR3 totals 14 residues. Trimming removed 5 bases from V and 1 base from J; junction bases left unmatched: 2. Germline loops: CDR1 SGHTA, CDR2 FQGTGA. Using reference TRBV7-3 and TRBJ1-1 for the parts outside the CDR3, the full variable domain is GAGVSQTPSNKVTEKGKYVELRCDPISGHTALYWYRQSLGQGPEFLIYFQGTGAADDSGLPNDRFFAVRPEGSVSTLKIQRTERGDSAVYLCASSPQGANTEAFFGQGTRLTVV.

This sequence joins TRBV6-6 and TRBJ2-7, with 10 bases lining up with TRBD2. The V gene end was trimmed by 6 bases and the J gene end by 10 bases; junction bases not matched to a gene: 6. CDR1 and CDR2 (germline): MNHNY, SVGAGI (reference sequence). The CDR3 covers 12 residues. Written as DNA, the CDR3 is TGTGCCAGCAGCCCCGGACTAGCGGCCCAGTACTTC. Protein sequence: CASSPGLAAQYF.

The CDR3 DNA is TGTGCCAGCAGCCCGGGACTAGCGGGATACGAGCAGTACTTC. Translated: CASSPGLAGYEQYF. V usage is TRBV7-2 and J usage is TRBJ2-7; TRBD2 matches 13 bases. This CDR3 has 14 residues. V shed 5 bases, J shed 4 bases, and the junction held 2 bases outside the gene matches. Per germline, CDR1 SGHTA and CDR2 FQGNSA.

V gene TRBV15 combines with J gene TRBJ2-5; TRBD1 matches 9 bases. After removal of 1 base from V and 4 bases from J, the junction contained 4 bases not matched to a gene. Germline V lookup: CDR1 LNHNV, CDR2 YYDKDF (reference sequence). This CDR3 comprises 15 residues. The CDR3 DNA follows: TGTGCCACCAGCAGAGGGACAGGGGCGGCAGAGACCCAGTACTTC. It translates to CATSRGTGAAETQYF.

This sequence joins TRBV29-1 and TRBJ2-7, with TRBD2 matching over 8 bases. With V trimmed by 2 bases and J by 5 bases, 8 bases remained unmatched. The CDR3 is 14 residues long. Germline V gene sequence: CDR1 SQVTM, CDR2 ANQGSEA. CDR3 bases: TGCAGCGTTGAAAACGCGGGAGGTGCCCACGAGCAGTACTTC. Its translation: CSVENAGGAHEQYF.

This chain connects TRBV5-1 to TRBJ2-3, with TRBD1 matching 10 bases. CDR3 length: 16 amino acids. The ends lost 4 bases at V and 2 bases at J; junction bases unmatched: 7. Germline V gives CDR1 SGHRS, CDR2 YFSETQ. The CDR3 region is CASSRTGTGATDTQYF. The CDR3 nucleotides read TGCGCCAGCAGCCGCACCGGGACAGGGGCCACAGATACGCAGTATTTT.

The CDR3 region is CASSLPLAGRTDTQYF. The CDR3 DNA reads TGTGCCAGCAGCCTCCCACTAGCGGGGCGCACAGATACGCAGTATTTT. This rearrangement joins TRBV5-4 to TRBJ2-3; 10 bases are a match to TRBD2. Germline-derived CDR1 and CDR2 are SGHNT and YYREEE (reference sequence). V shed 4 bases and J 1 base; nucleotides not matched to a gene: 6. This CDR3 spans 16 amino acids.

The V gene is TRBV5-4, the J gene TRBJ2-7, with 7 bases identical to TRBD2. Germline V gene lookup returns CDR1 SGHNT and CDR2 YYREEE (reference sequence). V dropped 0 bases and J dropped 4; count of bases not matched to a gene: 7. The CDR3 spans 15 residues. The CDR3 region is CASSLGAGVVYEQYF. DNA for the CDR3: TGTGCCAGCAGCTTGGGTGCGGGAGTAGTATACGAGCAGTACTTC.

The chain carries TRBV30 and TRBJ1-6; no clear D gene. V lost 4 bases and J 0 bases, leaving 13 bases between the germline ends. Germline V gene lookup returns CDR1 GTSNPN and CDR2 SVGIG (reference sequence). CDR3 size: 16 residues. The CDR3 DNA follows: TGTGCCTGGAACGACGGAGGCCGCTCCTATAATTCACCCCTCCACTTT. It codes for CAWNDGGRSYNSPLHF.

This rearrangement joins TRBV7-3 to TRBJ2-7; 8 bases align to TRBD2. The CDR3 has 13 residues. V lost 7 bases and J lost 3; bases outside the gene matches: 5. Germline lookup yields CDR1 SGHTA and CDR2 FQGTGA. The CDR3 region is CASKPAGGYEQYF. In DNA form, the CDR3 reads TGTGCCAGCAAGCCCGCGGGGGGCTACGAGCAGTACTTC. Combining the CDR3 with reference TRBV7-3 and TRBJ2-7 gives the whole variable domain GAGVSQTPSNKVTEKGKYVELRCDPISGHTALYWYRQSLGQGPEFLIYFQGTGAADDSGLPNDRFFAVRPEGSVSTLKIQRTERGDSAVYLCASKPAGGYEQYFGPGTRLTVT.

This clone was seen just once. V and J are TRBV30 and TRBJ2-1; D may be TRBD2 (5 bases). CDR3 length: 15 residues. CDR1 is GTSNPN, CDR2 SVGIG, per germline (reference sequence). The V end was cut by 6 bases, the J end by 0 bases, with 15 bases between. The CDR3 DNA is TGTGCCTGCTCCGACTACGCCCGCTCCTACAATGAGCAGTTCTTC. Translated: CACSDYARSYNEQFF.

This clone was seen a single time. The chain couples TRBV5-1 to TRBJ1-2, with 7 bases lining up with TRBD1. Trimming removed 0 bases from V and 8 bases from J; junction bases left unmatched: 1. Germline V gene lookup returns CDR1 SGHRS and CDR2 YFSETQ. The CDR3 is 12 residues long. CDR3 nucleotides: TGCGCCAGCAGCTTGGGCAGGGGGGGCTACACCTTC. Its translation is CASSLGRGGYTF.

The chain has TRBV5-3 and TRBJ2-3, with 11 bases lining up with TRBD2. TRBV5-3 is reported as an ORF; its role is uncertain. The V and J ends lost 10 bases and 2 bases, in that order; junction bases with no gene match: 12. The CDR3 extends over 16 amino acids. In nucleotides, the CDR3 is TGTGCCGGACGTCCCGGGACTAGCGGACTCACAGATACGCAGTATTTT. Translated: CAGRPGTSGLTDTQYF.